The present entry profiles one T cell receptor beta chain with its context. Antigen unknown. Libraries were prepared by immunoSEQ multiplex PCR; TCRdb keeps only in-frame clonotypes and omits some of them. Among about 130,000 clones listed, about 89% were seen once. This CDR3 comprises 14 residues. V was cut by 3 bases and J by 5 bases, with 11 bases left in between. CDR1 is LNHDA and CDR2 is SQIVND in the germline V gene (reference sequence). These data come from a study of T cell responses to AZD1222 COVID-19 vaccine. General study results and limits: The number of AZD1222 recipients seropositive at baseline was only five to seven. Clonal diversity was possibly underestimated; the donors were predominantly white British and more often female. The CD4 TCRs associated with vaccination extended across spike and predominated at 160-218 and 743-854. Repertoires were obtained solely post-peak T cell response.

This specimen consisted of peripheral blood, obtained on day 0 of AZD1222 vaccination. This clonotype was sampled from an adult in good health. J is TRBJ2-1 and V is TRBV19; D possibly corresponds to TRBD2 (7 bases). CDR3 DNA sequence: TGTGCCAGTAGTATGGGGGGGGCGCACAATGAGCAGTTCTTC. This translates into CASSMGGAHNEQFF.